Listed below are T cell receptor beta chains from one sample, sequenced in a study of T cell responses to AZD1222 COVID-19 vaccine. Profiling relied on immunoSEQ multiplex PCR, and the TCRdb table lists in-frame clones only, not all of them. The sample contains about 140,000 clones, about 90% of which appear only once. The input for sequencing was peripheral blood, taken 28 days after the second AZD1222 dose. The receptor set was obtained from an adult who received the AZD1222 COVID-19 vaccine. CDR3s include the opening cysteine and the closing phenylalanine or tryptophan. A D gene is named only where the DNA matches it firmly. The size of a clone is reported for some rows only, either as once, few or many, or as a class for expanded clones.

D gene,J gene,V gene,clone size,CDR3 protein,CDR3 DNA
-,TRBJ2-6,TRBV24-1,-,CATSDMGSGANVLTF,TGTGCCACCAGTGATATGGGGTCTGGGGCCAACGTCCTGACTTTC
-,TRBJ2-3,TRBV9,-,CASSVVPSDTQYF,TGTGCCAGCAGCGTAGTCCCGTCAGATACGCAGTATTTT
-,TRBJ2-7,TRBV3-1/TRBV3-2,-,CASSPSSYEQYF,TGTGCCAGCAGCCCGTCCTCCTACGAGCAGTACTTC
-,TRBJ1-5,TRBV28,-,CASSLMAAHYSNQPQHF,TGTGCCAGCAGTTTGATGGCAGCTCATTATAGCAATCAGCCCCAGCATTTT
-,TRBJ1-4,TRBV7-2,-,CASSLSGSSGKLFF,TGTGCCAGCAGCTTGTCAGGGAGTTCGGGGAAACTGTTTTTT
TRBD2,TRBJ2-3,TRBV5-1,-,CASSLGTRGDTQYF,TGCGCCAGCAGCTTGGGGACTAGAGGAGATACGCAGTATTTT
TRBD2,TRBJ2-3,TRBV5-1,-,CASSIGTSGTTDTQYF,TGCGCCAGCAGCATCGGGACTAGCGGAACCACAGATACGCAGTATTTT
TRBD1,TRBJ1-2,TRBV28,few,CASRAGGGGYTF,TGTGCCAGCAGGGCAGGGGGCGGTGGCTACACCTTC
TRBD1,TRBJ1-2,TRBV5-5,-,CASSAQGRTDYGYTF,TGTGCCAGCAGCGCACAGGGGAGGACTGACTATGGCTACACCTTC
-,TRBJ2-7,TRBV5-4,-,CASSRGAAYEQYF,TGTGCCAGCAGCCGCGGGGCAGCCTACGAGCAGTACTTC
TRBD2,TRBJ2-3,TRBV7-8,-,CASSRGLAGGDTQYF,TGTGCCAGCAGCCGAGGACTAGCGGGGGGGGATACGCAGTATTTT
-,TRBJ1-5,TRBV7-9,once,CATLQGYQPQHF,TGTGCCACCTTACAGGGCTATCAGCCCCAGCATTTT
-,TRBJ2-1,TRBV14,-,CASSQQVEQFF,TGTGCCAGCAGCCAACAGGTTGAGCAGTTCTTC
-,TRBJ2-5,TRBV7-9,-,CASGSRRQETQYF,TGTGCCAGCGGTTCGAGGCGGCAAGAGACCCAGTACTTC
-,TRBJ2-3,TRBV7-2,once,CASSLGQNTDTQYF,TGTGCCAGCAGCTTAGGGCAGAACACAGATACGCAGTATTTT
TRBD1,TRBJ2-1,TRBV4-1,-,CASSYTGVDEQFF,TGCGCCAGCAGCTACACAGGGGTCGATGAGCAGTTCTTC
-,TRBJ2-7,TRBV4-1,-,CASSPRTNPYEQYF,TGCGCCAGCAGCCCAAGGACAAACCCCTACGAGCAGTACTTC
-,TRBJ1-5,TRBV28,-,CASSRGQFDQPQHF,TGTGCCAGCAGTCGCGGACAGTTCGATCAGCCCCAGCATTTT
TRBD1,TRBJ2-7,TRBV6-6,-,CASSIPGQSYEQYF,TGTGCCAGCAGCATTCCGGGACAGTCCTACGAGCAGTACTTC
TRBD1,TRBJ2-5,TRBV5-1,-,CASSFPAGTGEQTQYF,TGCGCCAGCAGCTTCCCCGCCGGGACAGGGGAACAGACCCAGTACTTC
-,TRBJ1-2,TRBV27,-,CASSSDYGYTF,TGTGCCAGCAGTTCGGACTATGGCTACACCTTC
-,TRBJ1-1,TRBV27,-,CASRERNTEAFF,TGTGCCAGCAGAGAAAGGAACACTGAAGCTTTCTTT
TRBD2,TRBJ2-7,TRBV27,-,CASSKTVVAGGAYEQYF,TGTGCCAGCAGTAAGACTGTGGTAGCGGGAGGCGCCTACGAGCAGTACTTC
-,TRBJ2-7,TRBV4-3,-,CASSQDYGLYEQYF,TGCGCCAGCAGCCAAGACTACGGTCTCTACGAGCAGTACTTC
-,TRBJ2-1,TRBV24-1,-,CATSDPSLAREQFF,TGTGCCACCAGTGACCCATCTCTAGCGCGAGAGCAGTTCTTC
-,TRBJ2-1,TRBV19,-,CASSIVSGSSYNEQFF,TGTGCCAGTAGTATAGTCTCGGGGAGCTCCTACAATGAGCAGTTCTTC
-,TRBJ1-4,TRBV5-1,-,CASSLGTARGEKLFF,TGCGCCAGCAGCTTGGGGACAGCTAGGGGGGAAAAACTGTTTTTT
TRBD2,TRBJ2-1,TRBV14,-,CASSQDQAGEVYNEQFF,TGTGCCAGCAGCCAAGATCAGGCGGGAGAGGTTTACAATGAGCAGTTCTTC
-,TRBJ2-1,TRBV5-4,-,CASSLVGAPEQFF,TGTGCCAGCAGCTTGGTGGGGGCTCCTGAGCAGTTCTTC
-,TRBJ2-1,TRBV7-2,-,CASSFTGSSYNEQFF,TGTGCCAGCAGCTTTACTGGGAGCTCCTACAATGAGCAGTTCTTC
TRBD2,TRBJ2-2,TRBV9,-,CASSVVPRLAGGGELFF,TGTGCCAGCAGCGTCGTCCCCCGACTAGCAGGAGGCGGGGAGCTGTTTTTT
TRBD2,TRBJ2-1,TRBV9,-,CASSVGLADNEQFF,TGTGCCAGCAGCGTAGGACTAGCGGACAATGAGCAGTTCTTC
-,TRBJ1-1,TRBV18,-,CASSPPRGNTEAFF,TGTGCCAGCTCACCACCGAGGGGCAACACTGAAGCTTTCTTT
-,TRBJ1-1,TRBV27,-,CASSFVGAEAFF,TGTGCCAGCAGTTTTGTCGGGGCTGAAGCTTTCTTT
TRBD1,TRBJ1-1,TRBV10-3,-,CAIKGQLNTEAFF,TGTGCCATCAAGGGACAGCTGAACACTGAAGCTTTCTTT
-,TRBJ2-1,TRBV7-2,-,CASSPFPRVGNEQFF,TGTGCCAGCAGCCCCTTTCCGAGGGTGGGGAATGAGCAGTTCTTC